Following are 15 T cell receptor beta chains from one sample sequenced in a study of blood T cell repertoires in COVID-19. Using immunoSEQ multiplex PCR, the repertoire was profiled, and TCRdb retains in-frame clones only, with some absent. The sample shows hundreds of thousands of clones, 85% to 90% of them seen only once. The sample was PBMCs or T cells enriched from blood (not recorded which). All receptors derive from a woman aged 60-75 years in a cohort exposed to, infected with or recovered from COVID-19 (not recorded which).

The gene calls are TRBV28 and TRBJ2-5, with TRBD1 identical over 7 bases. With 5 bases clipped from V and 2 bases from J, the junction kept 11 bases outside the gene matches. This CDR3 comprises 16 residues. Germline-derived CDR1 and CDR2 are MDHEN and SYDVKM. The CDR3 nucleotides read TGTGCCAGCAGTCAAATAGGACAGGCCCGTCAAGAGACCCAGTACTTC. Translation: CASSQIGQARQETQYF.

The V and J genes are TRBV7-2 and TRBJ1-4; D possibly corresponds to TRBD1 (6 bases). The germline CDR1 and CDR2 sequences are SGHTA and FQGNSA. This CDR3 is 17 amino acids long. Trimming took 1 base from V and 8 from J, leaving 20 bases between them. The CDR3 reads CASSLGVQGSVKEKLFF. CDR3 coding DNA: TGTGCCAGCAGCTTAGGGGTACAGGGAAGCGTTAAGGAAAAACTGTTTTTT.

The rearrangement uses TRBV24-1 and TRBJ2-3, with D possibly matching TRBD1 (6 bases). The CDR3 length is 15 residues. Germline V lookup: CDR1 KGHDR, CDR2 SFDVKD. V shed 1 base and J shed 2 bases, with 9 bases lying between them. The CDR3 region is CATSDFRGHTDTQYF. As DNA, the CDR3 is TGTGCCACCAGTGATTTCAGGGGACACACAGATACGCAGTATTTT.

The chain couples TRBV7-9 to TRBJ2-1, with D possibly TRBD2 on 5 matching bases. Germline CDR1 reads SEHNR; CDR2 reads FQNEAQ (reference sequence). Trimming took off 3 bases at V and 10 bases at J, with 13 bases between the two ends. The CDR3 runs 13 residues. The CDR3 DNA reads TGTGCCAGCAGCTTCCCCGGGGTTGAGGAGCAGTTCTTC. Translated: CASSFPGVEEQFF.

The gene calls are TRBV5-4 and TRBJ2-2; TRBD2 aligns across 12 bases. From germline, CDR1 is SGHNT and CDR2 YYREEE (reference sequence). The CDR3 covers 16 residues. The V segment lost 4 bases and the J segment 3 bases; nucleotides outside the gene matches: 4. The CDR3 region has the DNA TGTGCCAGCAGCCCTCGACTAGCGGGAGACACCGGGGAGCTGTTTTTT. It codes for CASSPRLAGDTGELFF. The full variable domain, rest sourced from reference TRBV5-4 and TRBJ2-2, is ETGVTQSPTHLIKTRGQQVTLRCSSQSGHNTVSWYQQALGQGPQFIFQYYREEENGRGNFPPRFSGLQFPNYSSELNVNALELDDSALYLCASSPRLAGDTGELFFGEGSRLTVL.

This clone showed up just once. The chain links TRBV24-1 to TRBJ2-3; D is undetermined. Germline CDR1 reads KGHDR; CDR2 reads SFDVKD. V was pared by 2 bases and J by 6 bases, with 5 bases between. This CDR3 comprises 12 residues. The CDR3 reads CATSDYGDTQYF. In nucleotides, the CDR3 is TGTGCCACCAGTGATTACGGGGATACGCAGTATTTT.

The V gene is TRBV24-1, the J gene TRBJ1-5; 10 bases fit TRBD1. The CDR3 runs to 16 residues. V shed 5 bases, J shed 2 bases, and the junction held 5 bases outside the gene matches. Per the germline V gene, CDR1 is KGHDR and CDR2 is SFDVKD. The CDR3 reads CATSGPGTGGNQPQHF. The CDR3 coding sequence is TGTGCCACCAGTGGTCCCGGGACAGGGGGCAATCAGCCCCAGCATTTT.

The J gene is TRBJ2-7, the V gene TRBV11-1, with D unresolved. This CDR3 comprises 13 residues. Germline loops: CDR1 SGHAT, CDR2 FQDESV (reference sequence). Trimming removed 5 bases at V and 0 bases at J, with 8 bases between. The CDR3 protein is CASSLPPSYEQYF. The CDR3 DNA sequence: TGTGCCAGCAGCCTCCCTCCCTCCTACGAGCAGTACTTC.

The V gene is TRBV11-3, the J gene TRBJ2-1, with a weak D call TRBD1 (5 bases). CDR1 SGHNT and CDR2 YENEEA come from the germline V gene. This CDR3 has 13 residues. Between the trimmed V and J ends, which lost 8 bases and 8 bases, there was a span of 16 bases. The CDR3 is CASRLQGFHEQFF. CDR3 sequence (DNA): TGTGCCAGCCGTCTTCAGGGATTCCATGAGCAGTTCTTC. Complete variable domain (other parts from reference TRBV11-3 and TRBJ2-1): EAGVVQSPRYKIIEKKQPVAFWCNPISGHNTLYWYLQNLGQGPELLIRYENEEAVDDSQLPKDRFSAERLKGVDSTLKIQPAELGDSAVYLCASRLQGFHEQFFGPGTRLTVL.

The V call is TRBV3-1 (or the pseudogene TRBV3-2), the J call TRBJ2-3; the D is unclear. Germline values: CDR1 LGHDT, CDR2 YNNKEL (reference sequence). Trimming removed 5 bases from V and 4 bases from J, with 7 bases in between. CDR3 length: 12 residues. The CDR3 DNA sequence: TGTGCCAGCAGCTTTATATCAGATACGCAGTATTTT. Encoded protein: CASSFISDTQYF.

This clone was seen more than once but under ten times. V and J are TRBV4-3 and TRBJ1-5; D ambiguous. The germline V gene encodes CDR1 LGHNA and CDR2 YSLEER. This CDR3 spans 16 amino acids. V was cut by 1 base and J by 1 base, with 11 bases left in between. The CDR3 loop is CASSQVPGLSNQPQHF. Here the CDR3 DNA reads TGCGCCAGCAGCCAAGTTCCGGGGTTGAGCAATCAGCCCCAGCATTTT.

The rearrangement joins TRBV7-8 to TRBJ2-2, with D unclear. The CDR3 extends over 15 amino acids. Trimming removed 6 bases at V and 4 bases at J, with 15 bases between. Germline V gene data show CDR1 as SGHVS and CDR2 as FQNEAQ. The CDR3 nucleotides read TGTGCCAGCAGTCAAGGCCGGGTTGTCACCGGGGAGCTGTTTTTT. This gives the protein CASSQGRVVTGELFF.

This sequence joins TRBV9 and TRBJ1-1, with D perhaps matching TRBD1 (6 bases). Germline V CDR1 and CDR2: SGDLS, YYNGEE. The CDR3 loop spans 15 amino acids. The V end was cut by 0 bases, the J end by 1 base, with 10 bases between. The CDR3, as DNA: TGTGCCAGCAGCGTAGCACCGACAGGGAACACTGAAGCTTTCTTT. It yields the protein CASSVAPTGNTEAFF.

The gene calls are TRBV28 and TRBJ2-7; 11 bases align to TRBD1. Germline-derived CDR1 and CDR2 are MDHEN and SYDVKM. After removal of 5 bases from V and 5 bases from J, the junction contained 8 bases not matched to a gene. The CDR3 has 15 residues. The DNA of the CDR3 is TGTGCCAGCAGTATCCCGGACAGGGGGCTGGACGAGCAGTACTTC. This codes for CASSIPDRGLDEQYF.

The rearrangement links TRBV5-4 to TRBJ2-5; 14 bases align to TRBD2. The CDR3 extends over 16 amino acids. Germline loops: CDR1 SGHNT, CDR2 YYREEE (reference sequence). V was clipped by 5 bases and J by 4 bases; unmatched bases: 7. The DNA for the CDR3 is TGTGCCAGCAGTTCGGGACTAGCGGGAGCAGGAGAGACCCAGTACTTC. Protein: CASSSGLAGAGETQYF. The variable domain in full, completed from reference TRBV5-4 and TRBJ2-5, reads ETGVTQSPTHLIKTRGQQVTLRCSSQSGHNTVSWYQQALGQGPQFIFQYYREEENGRGNFPPRFSGLQFPNYSSELNVNALELDDSALYLCASSSGLAGAGETQYFGPGTRLLVL.